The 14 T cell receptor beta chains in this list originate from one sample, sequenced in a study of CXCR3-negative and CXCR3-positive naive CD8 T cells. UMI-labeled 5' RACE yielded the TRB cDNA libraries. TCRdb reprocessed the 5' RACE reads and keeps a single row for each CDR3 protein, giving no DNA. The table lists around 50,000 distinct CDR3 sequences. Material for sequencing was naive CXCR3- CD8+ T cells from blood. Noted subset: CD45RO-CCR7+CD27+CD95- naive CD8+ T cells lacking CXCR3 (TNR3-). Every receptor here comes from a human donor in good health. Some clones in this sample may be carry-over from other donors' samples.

The CDR3 loop is CASRGLAGDYEQYF. The rearrangement links TRBV5-1 to TRBJ2-7; the D gene TCRdb calls, TRBD2, cannot be checked with no DNA. CDR1 is SGHRS, CDR2 YFSETQ, per germline. CDR3 size: 14 residues.

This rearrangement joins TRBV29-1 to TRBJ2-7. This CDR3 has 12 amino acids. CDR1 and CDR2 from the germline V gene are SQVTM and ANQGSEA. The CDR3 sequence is CSVEEGNYEQYF.

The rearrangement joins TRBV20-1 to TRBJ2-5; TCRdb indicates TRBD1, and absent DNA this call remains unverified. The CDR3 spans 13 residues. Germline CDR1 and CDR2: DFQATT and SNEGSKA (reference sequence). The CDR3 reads CSARERRAETQYF.

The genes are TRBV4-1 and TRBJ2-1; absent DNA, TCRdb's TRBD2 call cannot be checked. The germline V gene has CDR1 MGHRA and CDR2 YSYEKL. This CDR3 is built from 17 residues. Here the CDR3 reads CASSQTRLAGGYNEQFF.

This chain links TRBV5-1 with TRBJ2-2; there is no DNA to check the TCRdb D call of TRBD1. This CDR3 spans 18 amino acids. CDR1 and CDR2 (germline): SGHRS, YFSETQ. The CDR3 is CASSLSQPGHSNTGELFF.

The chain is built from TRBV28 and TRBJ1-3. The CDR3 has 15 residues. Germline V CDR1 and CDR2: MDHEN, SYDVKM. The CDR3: CASSLYTYSGNTIYF.

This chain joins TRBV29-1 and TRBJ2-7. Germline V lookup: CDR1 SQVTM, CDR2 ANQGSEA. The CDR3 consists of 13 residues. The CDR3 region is CSVEDTVRYEQYF.

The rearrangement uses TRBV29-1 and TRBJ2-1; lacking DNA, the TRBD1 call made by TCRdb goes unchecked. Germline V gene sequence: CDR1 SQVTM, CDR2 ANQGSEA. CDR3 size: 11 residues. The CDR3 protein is CSVGADNEQLF.

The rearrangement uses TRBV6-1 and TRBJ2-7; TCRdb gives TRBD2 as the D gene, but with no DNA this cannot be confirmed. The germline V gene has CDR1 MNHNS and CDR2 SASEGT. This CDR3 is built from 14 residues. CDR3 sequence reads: CASSERGLSYEQYF.

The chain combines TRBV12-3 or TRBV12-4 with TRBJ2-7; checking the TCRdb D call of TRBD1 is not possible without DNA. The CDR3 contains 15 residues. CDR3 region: CASSEGPLSVGEQYF.

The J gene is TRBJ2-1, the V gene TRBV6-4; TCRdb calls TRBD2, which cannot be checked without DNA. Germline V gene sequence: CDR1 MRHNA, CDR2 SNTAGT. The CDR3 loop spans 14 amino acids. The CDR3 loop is CASSDAGTSGEQFF.

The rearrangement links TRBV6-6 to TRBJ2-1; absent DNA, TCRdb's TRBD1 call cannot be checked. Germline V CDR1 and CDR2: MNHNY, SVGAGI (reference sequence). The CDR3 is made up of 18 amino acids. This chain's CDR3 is CASSFSPRTGTGDNEQFF.

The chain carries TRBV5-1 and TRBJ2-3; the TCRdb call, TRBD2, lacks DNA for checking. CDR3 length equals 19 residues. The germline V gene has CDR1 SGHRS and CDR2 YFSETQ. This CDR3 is CASSLVGLAGRAMVDTQYF.

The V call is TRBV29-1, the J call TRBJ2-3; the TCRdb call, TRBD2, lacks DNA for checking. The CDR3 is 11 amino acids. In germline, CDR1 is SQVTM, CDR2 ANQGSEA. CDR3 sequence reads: CSVRGGLAQYF.